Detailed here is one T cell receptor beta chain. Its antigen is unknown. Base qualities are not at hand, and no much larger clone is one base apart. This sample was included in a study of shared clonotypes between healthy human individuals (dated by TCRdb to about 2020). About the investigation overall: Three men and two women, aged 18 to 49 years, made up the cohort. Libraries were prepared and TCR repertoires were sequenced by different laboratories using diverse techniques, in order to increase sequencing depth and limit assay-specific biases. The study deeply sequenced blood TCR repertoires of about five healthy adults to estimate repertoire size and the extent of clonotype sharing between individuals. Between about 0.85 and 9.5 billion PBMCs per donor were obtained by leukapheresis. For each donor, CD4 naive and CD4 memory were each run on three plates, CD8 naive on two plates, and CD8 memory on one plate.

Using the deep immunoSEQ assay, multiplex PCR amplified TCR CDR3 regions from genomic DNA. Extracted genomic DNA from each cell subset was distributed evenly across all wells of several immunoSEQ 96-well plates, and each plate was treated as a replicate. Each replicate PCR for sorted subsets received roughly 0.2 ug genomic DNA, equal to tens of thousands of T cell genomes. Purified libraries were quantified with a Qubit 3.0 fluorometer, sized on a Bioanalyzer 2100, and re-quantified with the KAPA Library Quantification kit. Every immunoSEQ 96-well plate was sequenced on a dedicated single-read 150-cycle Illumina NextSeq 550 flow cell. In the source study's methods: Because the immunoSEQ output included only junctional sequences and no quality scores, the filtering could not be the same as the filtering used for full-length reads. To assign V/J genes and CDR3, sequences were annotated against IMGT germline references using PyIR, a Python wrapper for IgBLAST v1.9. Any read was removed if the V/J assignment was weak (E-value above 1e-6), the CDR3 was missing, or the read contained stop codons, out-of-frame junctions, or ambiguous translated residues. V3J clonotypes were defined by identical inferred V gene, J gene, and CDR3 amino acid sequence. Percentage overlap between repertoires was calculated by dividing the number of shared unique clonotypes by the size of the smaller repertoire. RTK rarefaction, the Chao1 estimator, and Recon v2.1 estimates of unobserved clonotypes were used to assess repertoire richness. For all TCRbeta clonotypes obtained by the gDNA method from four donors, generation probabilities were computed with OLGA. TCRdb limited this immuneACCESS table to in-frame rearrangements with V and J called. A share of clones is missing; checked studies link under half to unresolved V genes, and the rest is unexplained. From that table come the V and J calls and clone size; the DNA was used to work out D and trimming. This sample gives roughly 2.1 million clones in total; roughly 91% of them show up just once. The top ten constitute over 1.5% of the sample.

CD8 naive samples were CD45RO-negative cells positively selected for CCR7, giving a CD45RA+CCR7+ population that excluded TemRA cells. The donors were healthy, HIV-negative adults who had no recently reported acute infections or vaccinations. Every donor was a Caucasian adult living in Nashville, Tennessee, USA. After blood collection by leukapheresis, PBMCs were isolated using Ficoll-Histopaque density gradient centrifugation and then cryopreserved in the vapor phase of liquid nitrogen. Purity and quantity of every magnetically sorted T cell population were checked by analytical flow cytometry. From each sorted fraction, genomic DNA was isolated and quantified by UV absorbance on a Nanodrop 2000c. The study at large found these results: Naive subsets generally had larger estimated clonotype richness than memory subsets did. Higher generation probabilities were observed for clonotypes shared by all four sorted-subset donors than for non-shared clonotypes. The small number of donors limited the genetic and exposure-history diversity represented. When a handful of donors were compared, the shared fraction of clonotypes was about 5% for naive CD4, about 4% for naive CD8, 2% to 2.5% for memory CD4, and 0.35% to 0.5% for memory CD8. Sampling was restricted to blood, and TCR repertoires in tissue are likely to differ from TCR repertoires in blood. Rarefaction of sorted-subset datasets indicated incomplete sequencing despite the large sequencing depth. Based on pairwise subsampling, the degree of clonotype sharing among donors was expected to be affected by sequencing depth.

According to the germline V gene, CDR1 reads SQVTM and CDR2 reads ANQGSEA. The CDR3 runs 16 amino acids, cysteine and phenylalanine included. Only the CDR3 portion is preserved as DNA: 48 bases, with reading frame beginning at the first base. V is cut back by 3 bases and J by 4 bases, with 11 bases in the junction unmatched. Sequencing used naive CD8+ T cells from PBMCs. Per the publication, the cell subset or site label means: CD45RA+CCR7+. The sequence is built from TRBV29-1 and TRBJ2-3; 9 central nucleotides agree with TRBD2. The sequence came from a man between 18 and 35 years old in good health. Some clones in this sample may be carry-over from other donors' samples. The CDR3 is CSVEWYSGRIPDTQYF. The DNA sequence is TGCAGCGTTGAGTGGTATAGCGGGAGAATTCCAGATACGCAGTATTTT.